This T cell receptor beta chain was observed in a study of blood T cell repertoires in COVID-19. Study overall: Material from acute and convalescent COVID-19 was sourced from the United States, Italy and Spain.

Data came from immunoSEQ multiplex PCR; TCRdb stores just in-frame clones and leaves some out. The sample yields 200,000 to 250,000 clones, roughly 83% seen once. CDR1 SGHAT and CDR2 FQNNGV come from the germline V gene. The CDR3 covers 13 residues. Trimming removed 1 base from V and 6 bases from J; junction bases left unmatched: 0. Material for sequencing was peripheral blood. V and J are TRBV11-2 and TRBJ2-1, with 7 bases identical to TRBD2. The receptor comes from a woman in her seventies with active or convalescent COVID-19. This CDR3 reads CASSLGTSNEQFF. For the CDR3, the DNA is TGTGCCAGCAGCTTAGGGACTAGCAATGAGCAGTTCTTC.